Listed below are T cell receptor beta chains from one sample, sequenced in a study of T-cell memory formation after mild COVID-19. Each CDR3 protein gets one entry after TCRdb re-called the 5' RACE reads with MiXCR. The sample contains more than 300,000 distinct CDR3 sequences, 14% of which appear only once. Sequenced sample: PBMCs or a T cell subset sorted from them (not recorded which). The receptor source for this set is a man aged 18 to 29 who had mild COVID-19 (a few samples of this study predate the infection). Cell type and time point are not known. Each CDR3 is given with its conserved first and last residue. Fields, in order: CDR3 length, clone size, J gene, V gene, D gene, CDR3 DNA, CDR3 protein. A D gene is named only where the DNA matches it firmly. The listing skips clone size in some rows; elsewhere it reads once, few, many or a size class.

13,many,TRBJ1-1,TRBV14,NA,TGTGCCAGCAGCCTAGGACCTTACACTGAAGCTTTCTTT,CASSLGPYTEAFF
13,few,TRBJ2-1,TRBV29-1,TRBD1,TGCAGCGTTGGGGACAGGGGCTACAATGAGCAGTTCTTC,CSVGDRGYNEQFF
16,NA,TRBJ2-3,TRBV7-3,TRBD2,TGTGCCAGCAGCTCACTAGGACTAGCGGGGGAGGATACGCAGTATTTT,CASSSLGLAGEDTQYF
13,few,TRBJ2-2,TRBV4-2,NA,TGTGCCAGCAGCCCAGGGAGCGGCGGGGAGCTGTTTTTT,CASSPGSGGELFF
14,many,TRBJ2-3,TRBV12-3/TRBV12-4,NA,TGTGCCAGCAGTTTGACAGCTAGCACAGATACGCAGTATTTT,CASSLTASTDTQYF
14,few,TRBJ1-2,TRBV15,NA,TGTGCCACCAGCAGAGATGAGTACAGACGAGGCTACACCTTC,CATSRDEYRRGYTF
12,NA,TRBJ1-1,TRBV20-1,NA,TGCAGTGGTCGTCAAGGGAACACTGAAGCTTTCTTT,CSGRQGNTEAFF
16,many,TRBJ2-4,TRBV7-9,NA,TGTGCCAGCAGCGTGTCACGATACCTGGCCAAAAACATTCAGTACTTC,CASSVSRYLAKNIQYF
8,NA,TRBJ2-7,TRBV6-5,NA,TGTGCCAGGCCGATGGGGTACTTC,CARPMGYF
14,few,TRBJ1-5,TRBV12-3/TRBV12-4,NA,TGTGCCAGCAGTTTCCGGGGGTGGCACCAGCCCCAGCATTTT,CASSFRGWHQPQHF
15,NA,TRBJ1-1,TRBV18,NA,TGTGCCAGCTCACCTAGCGGAGGCGAAGCGACTGAAGCTTTCTTT,CASSPSGGEATEAFF
14,NA,TRBJ1-2,TRBV6-1,NA,TGTGCCAGCAGTGAAGTCGCCGATCTGAGTGGCTACACCTTC,CASSEVADLSGYTF
15,NA,TRBJ2-3,TRBV7-2,NA,TGTGCCAGCAGTTTACAGGGCCAAGTAACCTATACGCAGTATTTT,CASSLQGQVTYTQYF
16,NA,TRBJ2-1,TRBV7-2,NA,TGTGCCAGCAGCCCCCCACCAGGGCGCTCCTACAATGAGCAGTTCTTC,CASSPPPGRSYNEQFF
14,NA,TRBJ2-7,TRBV20-1,NA,TGCAGTGCTAGCCGAGGGGCCTCCTCCTACGAGCAGTACTTC,CSASRGASSYEQYF
16,NA,TRBJ2-1,TRBV6-5,TRBD2,TGTGCCAGCAGTTACCTAGCGGGGAGCTCCTACAATGAGCAGTTCTTC,CASSYLAGSSYNEQFF
13,NA,TRBJ2-7,TRBV29-1,NA,TGCAGCGTTGAGTCGGACGGAACCTACGAGCAGTACTTC,CSVESDGTYEQYF
13,few,TRBJ2-3,TRBV5-1,NA,TGCGCCAGCAGCTCCGTAAGCACAGATACGCAGTATTTT,CASSSVSTDTQYF
15,NA,TRBJ1-2,TRBV28,NA,TGTGCCAGCAGTTTGGTTGGTGTCCGAAGGGATGGCTACACCTTC,CASSLVGVRRDGYTF
14,many,TRBJ2-1,TRBV12-3/TRBV12-4,NA,TGTGCCAGCAGCCCCGATGGGGGCCGCAATGAGCAGTTCTTC,CASSPDGGRNEQFF
16,few,TRBJ1-3,TRBV5-1,NA,TGCGCCAGCAGCCCGAAGGGGGGTGGCTCTGGAAACACCATATATTTT,CASSPKGGGSGNTIYF
13,many,TRBJ2-1,TRBV7-9,NA,TGTGCCAGCAGCCCAAATCATGGGAATGAGCAGTTCTTC,CASSPNHGNEQFF